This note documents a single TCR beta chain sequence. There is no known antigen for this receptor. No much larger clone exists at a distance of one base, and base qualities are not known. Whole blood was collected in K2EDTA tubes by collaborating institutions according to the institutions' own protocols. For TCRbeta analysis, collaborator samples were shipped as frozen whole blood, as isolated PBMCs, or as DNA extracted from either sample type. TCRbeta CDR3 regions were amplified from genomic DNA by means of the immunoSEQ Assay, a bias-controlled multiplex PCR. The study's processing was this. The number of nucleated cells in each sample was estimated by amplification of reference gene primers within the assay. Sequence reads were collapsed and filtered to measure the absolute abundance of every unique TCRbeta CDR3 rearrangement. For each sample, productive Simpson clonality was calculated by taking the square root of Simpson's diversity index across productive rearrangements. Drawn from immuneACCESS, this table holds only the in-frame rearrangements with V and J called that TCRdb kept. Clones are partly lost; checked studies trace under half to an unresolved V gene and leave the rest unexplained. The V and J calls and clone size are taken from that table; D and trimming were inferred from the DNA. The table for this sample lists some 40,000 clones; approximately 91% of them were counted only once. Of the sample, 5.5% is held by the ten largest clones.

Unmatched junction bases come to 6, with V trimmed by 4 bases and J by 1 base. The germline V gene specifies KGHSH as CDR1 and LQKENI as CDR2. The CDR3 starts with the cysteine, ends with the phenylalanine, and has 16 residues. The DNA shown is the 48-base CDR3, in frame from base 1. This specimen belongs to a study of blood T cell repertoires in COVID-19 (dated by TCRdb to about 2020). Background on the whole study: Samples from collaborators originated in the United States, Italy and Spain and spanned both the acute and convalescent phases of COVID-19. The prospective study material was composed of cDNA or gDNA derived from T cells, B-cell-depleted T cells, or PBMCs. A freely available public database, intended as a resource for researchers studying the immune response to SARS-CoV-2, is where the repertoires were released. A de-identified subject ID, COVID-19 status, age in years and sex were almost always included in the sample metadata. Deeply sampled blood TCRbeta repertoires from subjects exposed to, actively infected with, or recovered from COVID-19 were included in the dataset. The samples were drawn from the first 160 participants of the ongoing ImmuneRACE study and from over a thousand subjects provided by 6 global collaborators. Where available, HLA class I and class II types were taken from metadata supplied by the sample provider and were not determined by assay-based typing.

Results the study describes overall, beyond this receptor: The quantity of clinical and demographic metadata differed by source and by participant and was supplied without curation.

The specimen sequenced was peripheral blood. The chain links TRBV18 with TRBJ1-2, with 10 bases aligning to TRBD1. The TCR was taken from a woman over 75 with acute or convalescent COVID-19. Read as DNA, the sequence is TGTGCCAGCTCACGGCTTGGACAGGGGGATAACTATGGCTACACCTTC. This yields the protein CASSRLGQGDNYGYTF.